These T cell receptor beta chains were read from a single sample in a study of blood T cell repertoires in COVID-19. TCRdb keeps only in-frame clones here, not all; method: immunoSEQ multiplex PCR. The table records some 120,000 clones, over 75% of them present only once. Sequencing was carried out using peripheral blood. Every receptor here comes from a human donor with active COVID-19. The donor label of this sample is uncertain. CDR3s include the opening cysteine and the closing phenylalanine or tryptophan.

v_gene: TRBV4-1
CDR3aa: CASSLQGVGQPQHF

v_gene: TRBV5-1
CDR3aa: CASSFFTSGGAADTQYF

v_gene: TRBV7-6
CDR3aa: CASSPRLPGSLRDTQYF

v_gene: TRBV4-3
CDR3aa: CASSQDNTGEYYGYTF

v_gene: TRBV28
CDR3aa: CASSLSPQGGNTIYF

v_gene: TRBV7-2
CDR3aa: CASSLGRRETQYF

v_gene: TRBV14
CDR3aa: CASTDLGQGPYGYTF

v_gene: TRBV2
CDR3aa: CASFDPGQGGDTQYF

v_gene: TRBV5-1
CDR3aa: CASSLGGTFTWETQYF

v_gene: TRBV30
CDR3aa: CAWTQKNRGSSYEQYF

v_gene: TRBV21-1
CDR3aa: CASSKARASGGDTNSASSYNEQFF

v_gene: TRBV7-2
CDR3aa: CASSTSTGGYEQYF

v_gene: TRBV25-1
CDR3aa: CASSPGRGVSTDTQYF

v_gene: TRBV5-1
CDR3aa: CASRREGMNTEAFF

v_gene: TRBV10-1
CDR3aa: CANDPGLPYEQYF

v_gene: TRBV7-2
CDR3aa: CASSLGGGGETQYF

v_gene: TRBV13
CDR3aa: CASSLIQGGYNEQFF

v_gene: TRBV10-1
CDR3aa: CASRPKTGAPKGNTEAFF

v_gene: TRBV27
CDR3aa: CASRKRLAALDEQYF

v_gene: TRBV5-4
CDR3aa: CASSVTTGGTGELFF

v_gene: TRBV6-2/TRBV6-3
CDR3aa: CASSYEYNRVRRQPQHF

v_gene: TRBV6-5
CDR3aa: CASRRTGGSYEQYF

v_gene: TRBV11-2
CDR3aa: CASRLQGATGELFF

v_gene: TRBV4-1
CDR3aa: CASSQPSMSTDTQYF

v_gene: TRBV5-1
CDR3aa: CASSSGLLAGGPSITDTQYF

v_gene: TRBV19
CDR3aa: CASTIYRPRGSHTEAFF

v_gene: TRBV19
CDR3aa: CASSTTPLADSYNEQFF

v_gene: TRBV6-5
CDR3aa: CASRVDRVGTDTQYF

v_gene: TRBV28
CDR3aa: CASSLQGAINGYTF

v_gene: TRBV30
CDR3aa: CAWSVLGSEPQHF

v_gene: TRBV28
CDR3aa: CATLVLGAEKLFF

v_gene: TRBV30
CDR3aa: CAWEAFTGELFF

v_gene: TRBV12-5
CDR3aa: CASGLPKPEGSGTEQFF

v_gene: TRBV18
CDR3aa: CASSPPADRETQYF

v_gene: TRBV6-5
CDR3aa: CASTRDRVENSPLHF

v_gene: TRBV7-8
CDR3aa: CASSRYRQGDQPQHF

v_gene: TRBV4-3
CDR3aa: CASSQDGTLPNTEAFF

v_gene: TRBV7-9
CDR3aa: CASSLAPGGYSYGYTF

v_gene: TRBV6-5
CDR3aa: CASSYSGPDQPQHF

v_gene: TRBV19
CDR3aa: CASSIAGVVAKNIQYF

v_gene: TRBV19
CDR3aa: CASSIDLLAPDTQYF

v_gene: TRBV7-2
CDR3aa: CASRRTSSQPQHF

v_gene: TRBV5-1
CDR3aa: CASSKDRGQYNEQFF

v_gene: TRBV28
CDR3aa: CASRWTVNTGELFF

v_gene: TRBV6-5
CDR3aa: CASSYSGGEQPQHF

v_gene: TRBV6-2/TRBV6-3
CDR3aa: CASSYDSLKRSPLHF

v_gene: TRBV6-5
CDR3aa: CASSYTGNGYEQYF

v_gene: TRBV30
CDR3aa: CAWALTSYEQYF

v_gene: TRBV5-1
CDR3aa: CASKDRAATNTEAFF

v_gene: TRBV7-9
CDR3aa: CASSLSGGGAYNEQFF

v_gene: TRBV4-1
CDR3aa: CASSQTGGSYNEQFF

v_gene: TRBV28
CDR3aa: CASIQGAYGYTF

v_gene: TRBV6-6
CDR3aa: CASSYSTVNTEAFF

v_gene: TRBV5-5
CDR3aa: CASSFGPGGGEQYF

v_gene: TRBV6-4
CDR3aa: CASSDGAPKQGARYEQYF

v_gene: TRBV4-1
CDR3aa: CASSQDMRTGSYEQYF

v_gene: TRBV6-2/TRBV6-3
CDR3aa: CASSLLETQYF

v_gene: TRBV9
CDR3aa: CASSTQINTEAFF